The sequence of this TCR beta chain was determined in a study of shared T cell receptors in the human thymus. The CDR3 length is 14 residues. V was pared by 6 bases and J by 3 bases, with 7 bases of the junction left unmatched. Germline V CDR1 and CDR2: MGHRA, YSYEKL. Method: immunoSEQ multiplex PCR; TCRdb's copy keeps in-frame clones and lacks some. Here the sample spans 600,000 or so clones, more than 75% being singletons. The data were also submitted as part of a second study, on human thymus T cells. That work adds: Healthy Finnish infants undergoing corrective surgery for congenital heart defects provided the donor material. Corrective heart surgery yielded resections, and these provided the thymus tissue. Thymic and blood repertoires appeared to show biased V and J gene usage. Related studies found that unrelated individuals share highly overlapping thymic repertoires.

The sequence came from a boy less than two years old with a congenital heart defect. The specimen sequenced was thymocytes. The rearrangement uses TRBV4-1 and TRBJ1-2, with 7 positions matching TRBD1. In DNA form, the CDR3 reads TGCGCCAGCAGTCCGACAGGGTTCTACTATGGCTACACCTTC. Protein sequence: CASSPTGFYYGYTF.